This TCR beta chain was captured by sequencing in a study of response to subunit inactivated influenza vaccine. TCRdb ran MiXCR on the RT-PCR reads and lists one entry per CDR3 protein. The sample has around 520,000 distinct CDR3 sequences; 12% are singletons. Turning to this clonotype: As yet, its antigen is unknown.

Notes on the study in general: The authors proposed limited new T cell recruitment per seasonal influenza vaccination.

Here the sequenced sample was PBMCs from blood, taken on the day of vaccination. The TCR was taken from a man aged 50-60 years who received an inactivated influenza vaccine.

The CDR3 here is CASSYSSLEWNEQFF. The DNA for the CDR3 is TGTGCCAGCAGTTACTCGAGTCTAGAATGGAATGAGCAGTTCTTC. The V call is TRBV6-2 or TRBV6-3, the J call TRBJ2-1; D not resolved. In germline, CDR1 is MNHEY, CDR2 SVGEGT. V dropped 0 bases and J dropped 7 bases, with 13 bases sitting between them. There are 15 residues in the CDR3.